The next 10 T cell receptor beta chains were all read from a single sample in a study of tumor-infiltrating lymphocytes in primary liver carcinoma. From approximately 530 ng of total RNA, TCR beta-specific cDNA was reverse-transcribed using a constant-region primer. Three rounds of nested multiplex PCR with slightly modified ARM-PCR produced TCR beta libraries. TRBV1-TRBV30 forward and Cbeta reverse primers drove the first two approximately 10-cycle rounds. Each CDR3 protein is one row after TCRdb ran MiXCR on the multiplex PCR reads. This table has about 48,000 distinct CDR3 sequences, over 65% appearing once. Each 20-30 mg portion of unsorted bulk tissue served as the source for co-extraction of RNA and DNA. What was sequenced was liver tumor tissue from sampling region 3. Stated subset: tumor region T3, left-lateral pole. Receptors were obtained from a man in his forties with primary liver carcinoma and hepatitis B virus infection.

The V call is TRBV2, the J call TRBJ2-7; D unresolved. This CDR3 is built from 12 residues. Germline V gene sequence: CDR1 SNHLY, CDR2 FYNNEI. Trimming pared 4 bases from V and 8 bases from J, leaving 12 bases between. The CDR3 protein is CASSVVPNKQYF. The DNA of the CDR3 is TGTGCCAGCAGTGTTGTGCCCAACAAGCAGTACTTC.

With regard to this clonotype: At one boundary the junction diverges from the germline segment, which might be a read error. This rearrangement joins TRBV14 to TRBJ1-1; unclear D gene. There are 12 residues in the CDR3. Germline V lookup: CDR1 SGHDN, CDR2 FVKESK. The CDR3 DNA reads TGTGCCAGCAGTCAAGACCGGGCAGAATCTTTCTTT. Translating gives CASSQDRAESFF.

With respect to this clonotype: Germline is not matched at one junction end, which may reflect a read error. This chain links TRBV6-5 with TRBJ2-7; TRBD2 matches at 8 bases. CDR3 length: 14 amino acids. Germline loops: CDR1 MNHEY, CDR2 SVGAGI. The DNA of the CDR3 is TGTGCCTCCAGACCGGAGGGACTAGTCTACGAGCGGTACTTC. Translation gives CASRPEGLVYERYF.

This clonotype was seen at least ten times. The chain is built from TRBV7-8 and TRBJ2-3; possibly TRBD2 for D (5 bases). Germline-derived CDR1 and CDR2 are SGHVS and FQNEAQ. The CDR3 covers 16 residues. Trimming shortened V by 1 base and J by 1 base, and 12 bases separated the two germline ends. The CDR3 here is CASSLEARTGTDTQYF. As DNA, the CDR3 is TGTGCCAGCAGCTTAGAGGCAAGGACTGGCACAGATACGCAGTATTTT.

In this sample, this clonotype turned up a few times. A much larger clone differs from this one at a single base, so this may be a read error. This sequence joins TRBV4-1 and TRBJ2-7; 8 bases agree with TRBD2. Germline lookup yields CDR1 MGHRA and CDR2 YSYEKL. The CDR3 length is 16 residues. CDR3 residues: CTSSQATAGEHYEQYF. The CDR3 DNA reads as TGCACCAGCAGCCAAGCGACAGCGGGAGAACACTACGAGCAGTACTTC.

To note about this clonotype: One end of the junction varies from germline; a read error may be responsible. The rearrangement uses TRBV7-9 and TRBJ2-1, with D perhaps TRBD1 or TRBD2 (5 bases each). Looked up from germline, CDR1 is SEHNR and CDR2 is FQNEAQ (reference sequence). The CDR3 spans 15 residues. CDR3 residues: CASSANEGSCNEQFF. Here the CDR3 DNA reads TGTGCTAGCAGCGCTAACGAGGGGAGCTGCAATGAGCAGTTCTTC.

This clonotype was detected only once. As the CDR3 is not closed by the conserved phenylalanine or tryptophan, this likely results from a read error. This rearrangement joins TRBV4-1 to TRBJ1-4, with D uncertain. V lost 1 base, J lost 2 bases, and 11 bases lay in between. This CDR3 is 16 amino acids long. Germline V CDR1 and CDR2: MGHRA, YSYEKL. CDR3 protein: CASSQVPGDTNEKLFS. The CDR3 DNA reads TGCGCCAGCAGCCAAGTCCCCGGGGATACTAATGAAAAACTGTTTTCT.

The rearrangement uses TRBV6-1 and TRBJ2-7; TRBD2 is a possible D gene (6 bases). The CDR3 sequence is 15 residues long. Germline V gives CDR1 MNHNS, CDR2 SASEGT. Deletions cut 0 bases from V and 7 bases from J, with 16 bases between. This CDR3 reads CASSEAASRRGEQYF. CDR3 DNA: TGTGCCAGCAGTGAAGCGGCTAGCAGGAGGGGAGAGCAGTACTTC.

Concerning this clonotype: The final CDR3 position lacks the conserved phenylalanine or tryptophan, pointing to a likely read error. J is TRBJ2-7 and V is TRBV29-1, with 13 bases that match TRBD2. Trimming removed 5 bases from V and 3 bases from J; junction bases left unmatched: 7. Germline V gene data show CDR1 as SQVTM and CDR2 as ANQGSEA. This CDR3 is built from 15 residues. This CDR3 reads CSVRLAGGFRYEQYL. The CDR3 DNA reads TGCAGCGTTCGACTAGCGGGAGGTTTTCGCTACGAGCAGTACTTA.

There are a few counts of this clonotype. J is TRBJ2-1 and V is TRBV11-2, with a tentative D call TRBD2 (5 bases). This CDR3 comprises 15 residues. Germline V gives CDR1 SGHAT, CDR2 FQNNGV. CDR3 DNA: TGTGCTAACAGCCGCGGAGGCCTCTCCTACAATGAGCAGTTCTTC. Translation gives CANSRGGLSYNEQFF.